This T cell receptor (beta chain) was sequenced during a study of cytotoxic CD8 clonotypes in ibrutinib-treated CLL. Study-level results: Public clonotypes, an uncommon group, contracted or remained stable on treatment. Pretreatment clonality was elevated relative to age-matched healthy donors and paralleled circulating CD8+ T-cell counts.

Worth noting for this clone: What it binds is unknown.

Deletions cut 5 bases from V and 6 bases from J, with 23 bases between. The CDR3 sequence is 16 residues long. In germline, CDR1 is SGHTA, CDR2 FQGNSA. Investigators sought sequencing depths of between 1 in 200,000 and 1 in 1 million T cells. Sequenced by immunoSEQ multiplex PCR; TCRdb stores in-frame clones only, minus some. The table has about 120,000 clones, approximately 83% seen once; the top ten hold about 2%. This chain links TRBV7-2 with TRBJ2-7; a weak D match, TRBD2 (5 bases). The input for sequencing was PBMCs, taken after 24 months of ibrutinib treatment. The sequence was obtained from a human donor with chronic lymphocytic leukemia. CDR3 DNA: TGTGCCAGCAGCGGAAGTTACAGTACGTTCCTAGCCGAGCAGTACTTC. Translating gives CASSGSYSTFLAEQYF.